This TCR beta chain came from a study of blood T cell repertoires in COVID-19. Study in general: Material from acute and convalescent COVID-19 was sourced from the United States, Italy and Spain.

The CDR3 length is 14 residues. Losses at the gene ends were 4 bases for V and 4 bases for J; bases not matched to a gene: 3. Germline CDR1 and CDR2: SGHNT and YYREEE (reference sequence). Sequencing used immunoSEQ multiplex PCR; TCRdb keeps in-frame clones, though not all of them. The sample carries some 100,000 clones, roughly 90% recorded once. The sequence was obtained from a woman in her 70s with acute or convalescent COVID-19. Material for sequencing was peripheral blood. J is TRBJ1-1 and V is TRBV5-4; 11 bases fit TRBD1. The CDR3 DNA is TGTGCCAGCAGCCAAGGGACAGGGGGCACTGAAGCTTTCTTT. This gives the protein CASSQGTGGTEAFF. The full variable domain, with the rest looked up from reference TRBV5-4 and TRBJ1-1, is ETGVTQSPTHLIKTRGQQVTLRCSSQSGHNTVSWYQQALGQGPQFIFQYYREEENGRGNFPPRFSGLQFPNYSSELNVNALELDDSALYLCASSQGTGGTEAFFGQGTRLTVV.